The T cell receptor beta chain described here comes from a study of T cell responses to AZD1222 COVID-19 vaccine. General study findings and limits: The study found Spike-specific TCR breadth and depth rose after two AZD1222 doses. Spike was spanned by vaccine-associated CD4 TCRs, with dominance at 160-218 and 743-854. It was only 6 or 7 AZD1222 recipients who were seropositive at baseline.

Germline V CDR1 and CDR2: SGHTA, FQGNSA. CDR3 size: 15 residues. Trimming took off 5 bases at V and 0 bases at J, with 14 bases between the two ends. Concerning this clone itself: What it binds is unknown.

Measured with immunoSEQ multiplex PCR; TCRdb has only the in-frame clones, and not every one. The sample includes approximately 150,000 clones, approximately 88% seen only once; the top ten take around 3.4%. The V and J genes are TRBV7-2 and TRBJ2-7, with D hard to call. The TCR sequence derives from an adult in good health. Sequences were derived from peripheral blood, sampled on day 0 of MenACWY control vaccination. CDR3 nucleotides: TGTGCCAGCAGCCCGCGTAGTCCGAGCTCCTACGAGCAGTACTTC. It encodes CASSPRSPSSYEQYF.